Below, 25 T cell receptor beta chains from the same sample are listed, as sequenced in a study of T cells in Graves' hyperthyroidism and ophthalmopathy. Researchers amplified the TCR beta CDR3 regions from RNA transcripts. HTBI primers were used for first-round RT-PCR of the TCR CDR3. TCRdb analysed the multiplex PCR reads with MiXCR anew, one entry per CDR3 protein. This sample has around 300,000 distinct CDR3 sequences, with roughly 14% found just once. The sequencing input was blood. These receptors originate from a woman in her twenties or thirties with Graves' hyperthyroidism that later progressed to Graves' ophthalmopathy.

This chain links TRBV6-1 with TRBJ2-6; D call uncertain. Germline V gene sequence: CDR1 MNHNS, CDR2 SASEGT. The CDR3 extends over 16 amino acids. V was cut by 4 bases and J by 1 base, with 11 bases left in between. The CDR3: CASSVGNPSGANVLTF. DNA for the CDR3: TGTGCCAGCAGTGTAGGCAATCCTTCTGGGGCCAACGTCCTGACTTTC.

The rearrangement joins TRBV6-1 to TRBJ1-3; D not certain. Trimming pared 7 bases from V and 2 bases from J, leaving 9 bases between. The CDR3 spans 13 residues. CDR1 and CDR2 (germline): MNHNS, SASEGT. CDR3 protein: CASKEGAGNTIYF. The CDR3 DNA sequence: TGTGCCAGCAAGGAGGGAGCTGGAAACACCATATATTTT.

The rearrangement uses TRBV4-1 and TRBJ1-5, with 8 bases lining up with TRBD1. V shed 4 bases, J shed 5 bases, and the junction held 10 bases outside the gene matches. Germline V gene lookup returns CDR1 MGHRA and CDR2 YSYEKL. The CDR3 sequence is 16 residues long. The CDR3: CASSRQTGQGDQPQHF. The DNA for the CDR3 is TGCGCCAGCAGCCGACAAACCGGACAGGGTGATCAGCCCCAGCATTTT.

At least ten counts were recorded for this clonotype. The rearrangement uses TRBV5-1 and TRBJ2-3; 8 nucleotides line up with TRBD1. From germline, CDR1 is SGHRS and CDR2 YFSETQ. There are 19 residues in the CDR3. V trimming: 0 bases; J trimming: 0 bases; junction bases outside the gene matches: 12. CDR3 in amino acids: CASSLARGTGGASTDTQYF. The CDR3 DNA follows: TGCGCCAGCAGCTTGGCCCGGGGAACAGGGGGAGCAAGCACAGATACGCAGTATTTT.

This clonotype was observed at least ten times. This chain links TRBV13 with TRBJ1-3; D call uncertain. Per germline, CDR1 PRHDT and CDR2 FYEKMQ (reference sequence). V dropped 4 bases and J dropped 1 base, with 14 bases sitting between them. The CDR3 contains 16 residues. CDR3 nucleotides: TGTGCCAGCAGCTCTAAGAGGGAGGCGTCTGGAAACACCATATATTTT. Its translation: CASSSKREASGNTIYF.

V and J are TRBV6-1 and TRBJ2-7; TRBD1 agrees at 8 bases. CDR1 MNHNS and CDR2 SASEGT come from the germline V gene. The length of the CDR3 is 15 residues. The J segment lost 2 bases and the V segment lost 6 bases, leaving 9 bases of the junction unmatched. The DNA for the CDR3 is TGTGCCAGCAGAGAGGACAGGGCAAGCCCCTACGAGCAGTACTTC. It encodes CASREDRASPYEQYF.

This clonotype was observed many times. The chain uses TRBV7-9 and TRBJ2-7, with D perhaps TRBD1 (5 bases). V was pared by 2 bases and J by 2 bases, with 10 bases between. Germline CDR1 SEHNR, CDR2 FQNEAQ (reference sequence). CDR3 length: 14 amino acids. The CDR3 here is CASSLYRSPYEQYF. CDR3 DNA: TGTGCCAGCAGCTTATACAGGTCCCCCTACGAGCAGTACTTC.

Only a few counts were recorded for this clonotype. V usage is TRBV18 and J usage is TRBJ2-2, with D possibly being TRBD2 (6 bases). Germline CDR1 reads KGHSH; CDR2 reads LQKENI. V was cut by 1 base and J by 6 bases, with 12 bases left in between. The CDR3 has 15 amino acids. DNA for the CDR3: TGTGCCAGCTCACCACTAGGAGGGGCCGCCGGGGAGCTGTTTTTT. Its translation is CASSPLGGAAGELFF. Using reference TRBV18 and TRBJ2-2 for the parts outside the CDR3, the full variable domain is NAGVMQNPRHLVRRRGQEARLRCSPMKGHSHVYWYRQLPEEGLKFMVYLQKENIIDESGMPKERFSAEFPKEGPSILRIQQVVRGDSAAYFCASSPLGGAAGELFFGEGSRLTVL.

A remark on this clonotype: This may stem from a read error, because a much larger clone lies one nucleotide away. This chain connects TRBV6-5 to TRBJ1-1, with D tentatively TRBD1 (5 bases). Germline-derived CDR1 and CDR2 are MNHEY and SVGAGI. The CDR3 length is 15 residues. The CDR3 loop reads CVSSYGGAVNTEAFF. Here the CDR3 DNA reads TGTGTCAGCAGTTACGGCGGGGCCGTAAACACTGAAGCTTTCTTT.

This clonotype appeared many times. V and J are TRBV7-8 and TRBJ2-7; a possible D gene is TRBD1 (5 bases). CDR1 is SGHVS and CDR2 is FQNEAQ in the germline V gene. The germline V and J ends were trimmed by 5 bases and 2 bases, with 16 bases remaining between them. This CDR3 has 15 residues. CDR3 sequence: CASSLDISVAYEQYF. The DNA for the CDR3 is TGTGCCAGCAGCCTGGACATTTCGGTCGCCTACGAGCAGTACTTC.

This clonotype has a count of ten or more. The J gene is TRBJ2-2, the V gene TRBV5-6, with D possibly matching TRBD2 (5 bases). There are 16 residues in the CDR3. The ends were cut back, 2 bases at V and 1 base at J, with 12 bases in the middle. Germline values: CDR1 SGHDT, CDR2 YYEEEE. The CDR3 protein is CASSFSVSENTGELFF. The CDR3 DNA is TGTGCCAGCAGCTTCTCGGTTAGCGAGAACACCGGGGAGCTGTTTTTT.

This clonotype showed up just a few times. This sequence joins TRBV20-1 and TRBJ2-2; possible D gene TRBD1, 8 bases. Germline V gene data show CDR1 as DFQATT and CDR2 as SNEGSKA (reference sequence). With 1 base removed from V and 6 bases from J, the gap between germline ends came to 21 bases. The CDR3 has 17 amino acids. Here the CDR3 reads CSARADRGLFGAGELFF. CDR3 nucleotide sequence: TGCAGTGCTAGAGCCGACAGGGGACTATTTGGGGCCGGGGAGCTGTTTTTT.

V is TRBV7-6 and J is TRBJ2-1; D gene unclear. The CDR3 consists of 15 residues. V was cut by 1 base and J by 2 bases, with 9 bases left in between. Germline V lookup: CDR1 SGHVS, CDR2 FNYEAQ. The CDR3, as DNA: TGTGCCAGCAGCTTAGAGGCTATTACCTACAATGAGCAGTTCTTC. Protein sequence: CASSLEAITYNEQFF.

This clonotype was recorded at least ten times. The chain is built from TRBV18 and TRBJ2-2; 8 nucleotides line up with TRBD1. From germline, CDR1 is KGHSH and CDR2 LQKENI. This CDR3 contains 16 residues. The junction had 5 bases not matched to a gene; V was cut back by 4 bases and J by 1 base. The CDR3 coding sequence is TGTGCCAGCTCACAGACAGGGGTTGAGAACACCGGGGAGCTGTTTTTT. Encoded protein: CASSQTGVENTGELFF.

This clonotype was seen at least ten times. V gene TRBV2 combines with J gene TRBJ2-7; the match to TRBD1 covers 7 bases. Germline V lookup: CDR1 SNHLY, CDR2 FYNNEI. V was clipped by 10 bases and J by 2 bases; unmatched bases: 8. This CDR3 has 13 residues. This CDR3 is CANSKQGTYEQYF. The CDR3 nucleotides read TGTGCCAACAGCAAACAGGGGACCTACGAGCAGTACTTC.

The chain recombines TRBV20-1 with TRBJ2-7, with TRBD2 matching 8 bases. The germline CDR1 and CDR2 sequences are DFQATT and SNEGSKA (reference sequence). The CDR3 consists of 14 residues. Losses at the gene ends were 1 base for V and 4 bases for J; bases not matched to a gene: 6. The CDR3 region is CSARAVGRGYEQYF. The CDR3 region has the DNA TGCAGTGCTAGAGCGGTCGGGAGGGGGTACGAGCAGTACTTC.

This clonotype showed up many times. J is TRBJ2-7 and V is TRBV14, with D hard to call. The CDR3 contains 12 residues. Germline CDR1 SGHDN, CDR2 FVKESK. V was shortened by 1 base and J by 4 bases, with 5 bases between the two germline ends. In DNA, the CDR3 is TGTGCCAGCAGCCAAGCCCAGTACGAGCAGTACTTC. Translated, it gives CASSQAQYEQYF.

V is TRBV27 and J is TRBJ2-1, with TRBD2 matching over 8 bases. CDR1 is MNHEY, CDR2 SMNVEV, per germline (reference sequence). J lost 10 bases, V lost 7 bases, and 15 bases had no gene match. The CDR3 has 15 amino acids. Written as DNA, the CDR3 is TGTGCCAGCACCCGCACGGGAGGGCCGTCGTGGGAGCAGTTCTTC. Residues: CASTRTGGPSWEQFF.

This clonotype was observed many times. The chain's CDR3 is CASSLTGGNEQFF. CDR3 DNA: TGTGCCAGCAGCTTAACAGGGGGCAATGAGCAGTTCTTC. V gene TRBV11-3 combines with J gene TRBJ2-1, with TRBD1 matching over 8 bases. The CDR3 has 13 residues. Germline V gene sequence: CDR1 SGHNT, CDR2 YENEEA. V lost 2 bases and J lost 6; bases outside the gene matches: 0.

This clonotype was found a few times. CDR3 in DNA: TGTGCCAGCAGTTGGACTGGGAAGGGGAGACAGTATTTT. Protein: CASSWTGKGRQYF. The chain joins TRBV6-1 to TRBJ2-3, with D perhaps assigned TRBD1 or TRBD2 (5 bases each). This CDR3 comprises 13 residues. From germline, CDR1 is MNHNS and CDR2 SASEGT. The germline V and J ends were trimmed by 5 bases and 12 bases, with 18 bases remaining between them.

This clonotype was seen at least ten times. The CDR3 DNA sequence: TGTGCCAGCAGTCCTAACCGGCCGAGCTCCTATAATTCACCCCTCCACTTT. Protein product: CASSPNRPSSYNSPLHF. The genes are TRBV28 and TRBJ1-6; no firm D call. With 5 bases removed from V and 0 bases from J, the gap between germline ends came to 14 bases. The CDR3 loop spans 17 amino acids. The germline V gene encodes CDR1 MDHEN and CDR2 SYDVKM.

Remarks on this clonotype: A much larger clone is a single base away; this may be a read error. This chain connects TRBV10-3 to TRBJ2-6; D ambiguous. The CDR3 consists of 15 residues. Per the germline V gene, CDR1 is ENHRY and CDR2 is SYGVKD. CDR3 coding DNA: TGTGGCATCAGTGGAGACAACTCTGGGGCCAACGTCCTGACTTTC. Amino acids: CGISGDNSGANVLTF.

The sample holds many counts of this clonotype. The chain recombines TRBV12-3 or TRBV12-4 with TRBJ2-3; D not resolved. This CDR3 contains 14 residues. The V end lost 1 base, the J end lost 1 base, and 6 bases lay between the germline ends. The chain's CDR3 is CASSLDTGTDTQYF. CDR3 coding DNA: TGTGCCAGCAGTTTAGATACTGGCACAGATACGCAGTATTTT.

On this clonotype itself: One end of the junction does not line up with germline, which may come from a read error. The genes are TRBV4-2 and TRBJ2-2; D might be TRBD2 (6 bases). CDR1 and CDR2 from the germline V gene are LGHNA and YNFKEQ. The CDR3 length is 16 residues. The CDR3, as DNA: TGTGCCAGCAGCGAGAACACGGGAGCGAACGCCGGGGAGCTGTTTTTT. Translating it yields CASSENTGANAGELFF.

This clonotype was counted at least ten times. This chain uses TRBV6-1 with TRBJ2-1, with TRBD2 matching 8 bases. The CDR3 runs to 12 residues. Germline loops: CDR1 MNHNS, CDR2 SASEGT. The CDR3 protein is CGTGRAGNEQFF. In DNA form, the CDR3 reads TGTGGAACCGGGAGGGCCGGGAATGAGCAGTTCTTC.